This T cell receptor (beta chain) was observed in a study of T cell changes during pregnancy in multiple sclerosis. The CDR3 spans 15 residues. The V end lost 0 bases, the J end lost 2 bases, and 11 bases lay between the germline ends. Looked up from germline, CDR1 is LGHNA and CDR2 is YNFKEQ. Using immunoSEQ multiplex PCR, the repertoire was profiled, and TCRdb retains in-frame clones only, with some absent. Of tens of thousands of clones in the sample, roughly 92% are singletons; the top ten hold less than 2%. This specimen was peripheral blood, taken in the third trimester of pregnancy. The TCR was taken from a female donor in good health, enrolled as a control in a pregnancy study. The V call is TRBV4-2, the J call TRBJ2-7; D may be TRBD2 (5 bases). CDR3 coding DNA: TGTGCCAGCAGCCAAGAGTGGTCCGGGGCCTACGAGCAGTACTTC. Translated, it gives CASSQEWSGAYEQYF.